Below, 27 T cell receptor beta chains from the same sample are listed, as sequenced in a study of blood T cell repertoires in COVID-19. The repertoire was sequenced with immunoSEQ multiplex PCR; TCRdb's copy has only in-frame clones and lacks some. The repertoire includes 15,000 or so clones, 65% to 90% of them detected once, and about a fifth sits in the top ten. The sequencing sample was made of peripheral blood. These receptors came from a man older than 75 with active COVID-19.

The chain has TRBV3-1 (or the pseudogene TRBV3-2) and TRBJ1-1; perhaps TRBD1 as D (5 bases). V lost 1 base and J 4 bases, leaving 7 bases between the germline ends. The germline CDR1 and CDR2 sequences are LGHDT and YNNKEL (reference sequence). The CDR3 runs to 13 residues. The CDR3 sequence: CASSQAGITEAFF. CDR3 sequence (DNA): TGTGCCAGCAGCCAAGCAGGGATCACTGAAGCTTTCTTT.

The CDR3 protein is CASSSITGTGKGEQYF. For the CDR3, the DNA is TGTGCCAGCAGCTCTATTACCGGGACAGGGAAAGGCGAGCAGTACTTC. This chain links TRBV7-2 with TRBJ2-7; 9 bases align to TRBD1. The CDR3 sequence is 16 residues long. V was clipped by 4 bases and J by 6 bases; unmatched bases: 13. Germline CDR1 and CDR2: SGHTA and FQGNSA. The whole variable domain, remainder taken from reference TRBV7-2 and TRBJ2-7, is GAGVSQSPSNKVTEKGKDVELRCDPISGHTALYWYRQSLGQGLEFLIYFQGNSAPDKSGLPSDRFSAERTGGSVSTLTIQRTQQEDSAVYLCASSSITGTGKGEQYFGPGTRLTVT.

The gene calls are TRBV2 and TRBJ2-3, with a possible D match to TRBD2 (7 bases). The CDR3 extends over 17 amino acids. The V end lost 6 bases, the J end lost 2 bases, and 21 bases lay between the germline ends. Germline lookup yields CDR1 SNHLY and CDR2 FYNNEI. The CDR3 sequence is CASRVGGLAAHTDTQYF. DNA for the CDR3: TGTGCCAGCAGGGTGGGGGGGCTAGCGGCCCACACAGATACGCAGTATTTT.

The chain uses TRBV7-9 and TRBJ2-3, with 9 bases lining up with TRBD2. Germline CDR1 and CDR2: SEHNR and FQNEAQ (reference sequence). The CDR3 is 17 residues long. V lost 6 bases and J lost 0; bases outside the gene matches: 10. Written as DNA, the CDR3 is TGTGCCAGCAGTACAAGGCGGGAGGGATCTAGCACAGATACGCAGTATTTT. This translates into CASSTRREGSSTDTQYF.

The V gene is TRBV28, the J gene TRBJ1-1; D is uncertain. The V end lost 3 bases, the J end lost 1 base, and 6 bases lay between the germline ends. Germline CDR1 MDHEN, CDR2 SYDVKM. The CDR3 has 13 residues. CDR3 sequence (DNA): TGTGCCAGCAGTTTCGGTGCGAACACTGAAGCTTTCTTT. Translating it yields CASSFGANTEAFF.

The chain is built from TRBV5-8 and TRBJ2-1; tentative D call: TRBD2 (6 bases). Trimming took 4 bases from V and 6 from J, leaving 23 bases between them. CDR1 is SGHTS and CDR2 is YDEGEE in the germline V gene. This CDR3 is 17 amino acids long. The CDR3 sequence: CASSPLNSGPFFNEQFF. The CDR3 nucleotides are TGTGCCAGCAGCCCCTTGAATAGCGGACCTTTCTTCAATGAGCAGTTCTTC.

The genes are TRBV12-3 or TRBV12-4 and TRBJ2-2; D gene uncertain. CDR3 size: 12 residues. V was pared by 6 bases and J by 7 bases, with 9 bases between. The CDR3 sequence is CASRTDYGELFF. The CDR3 nucleotides are TGTGCCAGCAGAACAGATTACGGGGAGCTGTTTTTT.

The V call is TRBV10-2, the J call TRBJ2-7; D might be TRBD2 (5 bases). V gave up 0 bases and J gave up 0 bases, with 15 bases separating them. The CDR3 has 17 amino acids. The germline V gene has CDR1 WSHSY and CDR2 SAAADI. The CDR3 sequence: CASSESLAGVPSYEQYF. The DNA for the CDR3 is TGCGCCAGCAGTGAGTCCCTCGCCGGGGTACCCTCCTACGAGCAGTACTTC.

The J gene is TRBJ2-5, the V gene TRBV3-1 (or the pseudogene TRBV3-2); 10 nucleotides align to TRBD2. V was pared by 4 bases and J by 5 bases, with 1 base of the junction left unmatched. CDR3 length equals 13 residues. CDR1 is LGHDT and CDR2 is YNNKEL in the germline V gene (reference sequence). CDR3 sequence (DNA): TGTGCCAGCAGCCTGGGACTAGCGGAGACCCAGTACTTC. As protein: CASSLGLAETQYF.

The rearrangement joins TRBV19 to TRBJ1-5, with 7 bases identical to TRBD1. Germline CDR1 reads LNHDA; CDR2 reads SQIVND (reference sequence). This CDR3 contains 15 residues. V gave up 5 bases and J gave up 3 bases; unmatched junction bases: 7. The CDR3 DNA follows: TGTGCCAGTAGTCTCCAGGGACAGATCAATCAGCCCCAGCATTTT. Its translation: CASSLQGQINQPQHF.

The chain carries TRBV27 and TRBJ2-1; D gene uncertain. The V gene lost 8 bases and the J gene lost 4 bases, with 15 bases spanning the gap. CDR3 size: 14 residues. Germline CDR1 and CDR2: MNHEY and SMNVEV (reference sequence). This CDR3 reads CASSLGGGYNEQFF. The CDR3 DNA follows: TGTGCCAGCTCCCTTGGCGGTGGGTACAATGAGCAGTTCTTC.

This clone was observed once. The V call is TRBV6-6, the J call TRBJ2-2, with 11 bases aligning to TRBD2. The CDR3 has 17 amino acids. Germline trimming cut 5 bases from V and 5 bases from J; bases unmatched to any gene: 10. The V gene's germline CDR1 is MNHNY and CDR2 SVGAGI (reference sequence). As DNA, the CDR3 is TGTGCCAGCAGTCTAGCGGGAGGCCATCGGGGGACCGGGGAGCTGTTTTTT. Translation: CASSLAGGHRGTGELFF.

The chain is built from TRBV27 and TRBJ1-5, with D hard to call. The V and J ends lost 1 base and 4 bases respectively, with 5 bases between them. The CDR3 contains 13 residues. CDR1 and CDR2 from the germline V gene are MNHEY and SMNVEV (reference sequence). The CDR3 coding sequence is TGTGCCAGCAGTTTATTCGGGAATCAGCCCCAGCATTTT. It codes for CASSLFGNQPQHF.

The rearrangement links TRBV27 to TRBJ1-4; D might be TRBD1 (5 bases). The germline V gene has CDR1 MNHEY and CDR2 SMNVEV (reference sequence). Trimming pared 6 bases from V and 4 bases from J, leaving 12 bases between. CDR3 size: 14 residues. CDR3 coding DNA: TGTGCCAGCAGCTCAGGTCAGGGTAATGAAAAACTGTTTTTT. Protein sequence: CASSSGQGNEKLFF.

This clone was seen once. This rearrangement joins TRBV5-6 to TRBJ2-7; no clear D gene. V was shortened by 1 base and J by 6 bases, with 8 bases between the two germline ends. This CDR3 contains 12 residues. Germline CDR1 SGHDT, CDR2 YYEEEE. CDR3 sequence: CASSLFGFEQYF. The CDR3 DNA follows: TGTGCCAGCAGCTTGTTTGGCTTCGAGCAGTACTTC.

The chain combines TRBV6-2 or TRBV6-3 with TRBJ2-4; tentatively, D is TRBD1 (6 bases). Between the trimmed V and J ends, which lost 6 bases and 6 bases, there was a span of 21 bases. This CDR3 has 16 amino acids. In germline, CDR1 is MNHEY, CDR2 SVGEGT. The CDR3 DNA follows: TGTGCCAGCAGCCCGACGGACGCTTCACAGGGAAACATTCAGTACTTC. Encoded protein: CASSPTDASQGNIQYF.

This chain links TRBV6-4 with TRBJ2-5, with a possible D match to TRBD1 (5 bases). Per germline, CDR1 MRHNA and CDR2 SNTAGT. The CDR3 runs to 15 residues. V dropped 5 bases and J dropped 2 bases, with 15 bases sitting between them. CDR3 region: CASSPGFGAQETQYF. The CDR3 coding sequence is TGTGCCAGCAGTCCCGGGTTTGGGGCTCAAGAGACCCAGTACTTC.

This chain connects TRBV27 to TRBJ1-6; possible D gene TRBD1, 6 bases. V lost 2 bases, J lost 9 bases, and 11 bases lay in between. The V gene's germline CDR1 is MNHEY and CDR2 SMNVEV (reference sequence). CDR3 length: 14 amino acids. The CDR3 here is CASSLEQGISPLHF. In DNA form, the CDR3 reads TGTGCCAGCAGTTTAGAACAGGGTATTTCACCCCTCCACTTT.

V usage is TRBV2 and J usage is TRBJ1-2, with a weak D call TRBD1 (5 bases). Germline loops: CDR1 SNHLY, CDR2 FYNNEI. There are 14 residues in the CDR3. Trimming pared 2 bases from V and 8 bases from J, leaving 15 bases between. CDR3 coding DNA: TGTGCCAGCAGTGAACTCGCCAGGGAATACGGCTACACCTTC. It yields the protein CASSELAREYGYTF.

J is TRBJ2-3 and V is TRBV12-5; 13 bases are a match to TRBD2. V lost 6 bases, J lost 5 bases, and 5 bases stayed unmatched. The CDR3 is 15 amino acids. Looked up from germline, CDR1 is LGHNT and CDR2 is FRNRAP. CDR3 region: CASGKRTSGRDTQYF. The CDR3 region has the DNA TGTGCTAGTGGGAAACGGACTAGCGGGAGAGATACGCAGTATTTT. Full variable domain (rest looked up from reference TRBV12-5 and TRBJ2-3): DARVTQTPRHKVTEMGQEVTMRCQPILGHNTVFWYRQTMMQGLELLAYFRNRAPLDDSGMPKDRFSAEMPDATLATLKIQPSEPRDSAVYFCASGKRTSGRDTQYFGPGTRLTVL.

This clone was observed a handful of times. V and J are TRBV12-5 and TRBJ2-7; D is perhaps TRBD1 (5 bases). The germline V gene encodes CDR1 LGHNT and CDR2 FRNRAP. The CDR3 is 15 amino acids. Trimming took off 2 bases at V and 2 bases at J, with 13 bases between the two ends. The CDR3 reads CASGLRVDTPYEQYF. The CDR3 bases are TGTGCTAGTGGTTTGCGGGTGGACACCCCCTACGAGCAGTACTTC. Using reference TRBV12-5 and TRBJ2-7 for the parts outside the CDR3, the full variable domain is DARVTQTPRHKVTEMGQEVTMRCQPILGHNTVFWYRQTMMQGLELLAYFRNRAPLDDSGMPKDRFSAEMPDATLATLKIQPSEPRDSAVYFCASGLRVDTPYEQYFGPGTRLTVT.

This chain links TRBV28 with TRBJ2-7; TRBD1 agrees at 7 bases. The CDR3 spans 15 residues. The germline CDR1 and CDR2 sequences are MDHEN and SYDVKM. V shed 5 bases, J shed 0 bases, and the junction held 7 bases outside the gene matches. The CDR3 nucleotides are TGTGCCAGCAGTGTAACAGGGGCGAACTCCTACGAGCAGTACTTC. As protein: CASSVTGANSYEQYF.

The rearrangement joins TRBV28 to TRBJ2-7; 10 bases align to TRBD1. The CDR3 totals 15 residues. Germline V gives CDR1 MDHEN, CDR2 SYDVKM. Trimming took 5 bases from V and 3 from J; bases not matched to a gene: 7. The CDR3 here is CASSPLGDRGYEQYF. CDR3 in DNA: TGTGCCAGCAGTCCGCTTGGGGACAGGGGCTACGAGCAGTACTTC. The full variable domain, its missing parts supplied by reference TRBV28 and TRBJ2-7, is DVKVTQSSRYLVKRTGEKVFLECVQDMDHENMFWYRQDPGLGLRLIYFSYDVKMKEKGDIPEGYSVSREKKERFSLILESASTNQTSMYLCASSPLGDRGYEQYFGPGTRLTVT.

In this sample, this clone turned up a few times. V usage is TRBV2 and J usage is TRBJ2-4; TRBD1 is a possible D gene (5 bases). V lost 4 bases to trimming and J lost 9 bases, with 10 bases between them. The germline V gene has CDR1 SNHLY and CDR2 FYNNEI. The CDR3 contains 12 residues. The CDR3 sequence: CASSVAGFIQYF. The DNA for the CDR3 is TGTGCCAGCAGTGTGGCAGGGTTCATTCAGTACTTC.

V is TRBV3-1 (or the pseudogene TRBV3-2) and J is TRBJ2-7, with D possibly matching TRBD1 (5 bases). The ends were cut back, 3 bases at V and 2 bases at J, with 17 bases in the middle. CDR1 is LGHDT and CDR2 is YNNKEL in the germline V gene (reference sequence). This CDR3 contains 16 residues. The CDR3 DNA sequence: TGTGCCAGCAGCCAGCCCCGACAGTTAGGAACCTACGAGCAGTACTTC. The encoded protein is CASSQPRQLGTYEQYF.

This chain's CDR3 is CASSLEGGRSQETQYF. The DNA of the CDR3 is TGTGCCAGCAGCTTAGAAGGCGGGAGAAGTCAAGAGACCCAGTACTTC. The genes are TRBV11-2 and TRBJ2-5; 7 nucleotides agree with TRBD2. CDR3 size: 16 residues. Germline loops: CDR1 SGHAT, CDR2 FQNNGV. The ends lost 0 bases at V and 2 bases at J; junction bases unmatched: 6.

The chain employs TRBV30 and TRBJ1-5, with D perhaps matching TRBD1 (5 bases). The V end was cut by 0 bases, the J end by 7 bases, with 13 bases between. Germline loops: CDR1 GTSNPN, CDR2 SVGIG (reference sequence). This CDR3 has 14 residues. The CDR3: CAWSVQAGRQPQHF. The CDR3 nucleotides read TGTGCCTGGAGTGTACAAGCGGGGCGGCAGCCCCAGCATTTT.